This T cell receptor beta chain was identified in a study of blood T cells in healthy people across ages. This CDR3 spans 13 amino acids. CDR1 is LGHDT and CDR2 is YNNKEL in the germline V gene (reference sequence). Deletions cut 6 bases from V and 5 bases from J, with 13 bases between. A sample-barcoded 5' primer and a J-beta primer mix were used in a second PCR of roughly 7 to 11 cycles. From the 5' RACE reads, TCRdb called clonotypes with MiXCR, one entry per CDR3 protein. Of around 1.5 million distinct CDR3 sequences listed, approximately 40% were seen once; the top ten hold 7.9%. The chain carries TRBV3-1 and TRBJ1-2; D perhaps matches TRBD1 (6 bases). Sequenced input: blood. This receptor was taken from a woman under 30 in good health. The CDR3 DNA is TGTGCCAGCAGAGATGACAGGCCGTATGGCTACACCTTC. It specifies CASRDDRPYGYTF.